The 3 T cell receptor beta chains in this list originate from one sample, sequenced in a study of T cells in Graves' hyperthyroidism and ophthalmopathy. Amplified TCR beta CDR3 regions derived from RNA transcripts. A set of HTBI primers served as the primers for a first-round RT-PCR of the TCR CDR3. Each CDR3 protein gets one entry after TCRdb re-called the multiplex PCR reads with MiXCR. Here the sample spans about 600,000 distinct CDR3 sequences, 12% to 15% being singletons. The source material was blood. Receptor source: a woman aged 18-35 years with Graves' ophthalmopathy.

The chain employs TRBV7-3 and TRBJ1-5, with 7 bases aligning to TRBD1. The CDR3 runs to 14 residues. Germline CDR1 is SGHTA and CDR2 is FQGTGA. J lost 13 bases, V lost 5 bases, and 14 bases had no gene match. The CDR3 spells CASSIGQGDPQQHF. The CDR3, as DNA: TGTGCCAGCAGCATCGGGCAGGGGGACCCCCAGCAGCATTTT.

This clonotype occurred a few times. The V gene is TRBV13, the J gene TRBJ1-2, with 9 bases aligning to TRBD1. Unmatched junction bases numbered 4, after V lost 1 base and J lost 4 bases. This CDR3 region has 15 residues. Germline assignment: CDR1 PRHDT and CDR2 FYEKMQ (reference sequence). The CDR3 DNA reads TGTGCCAGCAGCTTAGACACAGGGGGCCCCTATGGCTACACCTTC. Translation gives CASSLDTGGPYGYTF. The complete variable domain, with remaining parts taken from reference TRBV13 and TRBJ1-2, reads AAGVIQSPRHLIKEKRETATLKCYPIPRHDTVYWYQQGPGQDPQFLISFYEKMQSDKGSIPDRFSAQQFSDYHSELNMSSLELGDSALYFCASSLDTGGPYGYTFGSGTRLTVV.

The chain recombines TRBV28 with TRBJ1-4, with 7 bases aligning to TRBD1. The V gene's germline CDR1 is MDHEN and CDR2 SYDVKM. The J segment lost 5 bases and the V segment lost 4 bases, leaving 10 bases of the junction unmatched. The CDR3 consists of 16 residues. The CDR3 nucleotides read TGTGCCAGCAGTTCCTATACAGGGGTGTTGAATGAAAAACTGTTTTTT. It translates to CASSSYTGVLNEKLFF.